This is a list of T cell receptor beta chains from one sample in a study of cytomegalovirus exposure and HLA in healthy donors. Profiling relied on immunoSEQ multiplex PCR, and the TCRdb table lists in-frame clones only, not all of them. Of about 140,000 clones listed, about 80% are singletons. Source material: PBMCs. The receptors were sampled from a man under 40 in good health and CMV-seropositive. CDR3s include the opening cysteine and the closing phenylalanine or tryptophan. D genes are given only for firm matches. Some rows have no size entry. The others give once, few or many, or a class for an expanded clone.

TRBJ1-5 | . | . | TRBV7-6 | TGTGCCAGCAGCTCCGACAGGCTTAACTCTGGCAATCAGCCCCAGCATTTT | CASSSDRLNSGNQPQHF
TRBJ1-1 | . | . | TRBV5-3 | TGTGCCAGAAGCTTGGAGTCGGGGGGGGCCACTGAAGCTTTCTTT | CARSLESGGATEAFF
TRBJ2-7 | TRBD1 | . | TRBV7-2 | TGTGCCAGCAGCCCTCTACGGACAGGGACCTACGAGCAGTACTTC | CASSPLRTGTYEQYF
TRBJ1-3 | TRBD1 | . | TRBV19 | TGTGCCAGTACCGACAGGGGTAATTTAAACACCATATATTTT | CASTDRGNLNTIYF
TRBJ2-7 | TRBD1 | . | TRBV2 | TGTGCCAGCGCCGACAGGGGGGACTACGAGCAGTACTTC | CASADRGDYEQYF
TRBJ2-7 | . | . | TRBV5-1 | TGCGCCAGCAGCTTGGGAGGGATCTACGAGCAGTACTTC | CASSLGGIYEQYF
TRBJ2-1 | . | . | TRBV7-8 | TGTGCCAGCAGTCTAGGGGGGGGTTCCTACAATGAGCAGTTCTTC | CASSLGGGSYNEQFF
TRBJ2-3 | . | . | TRBV7-3 | TGTGCCAGCAGGGTCGGGACTTCAGATACGCAGTATTTT | CASRVGTSDTQYF
TRBJ2-1 | TRBD1 | . | TRBV5-1 | TGCGCCAGCAGCTCGATCGGACAGGGGCGGGATGAGCAGTTCTTC | CASSSIGQGRDEQFF
TRBJ2-2 | . | . | TRBV5-6 | TGTGCCAGCAGCTTGGTGGTAGGAGACACCGGGGAGCTGTTTTTT | CASSLVVGDTGELFF
TRBJ2-3 | TRBD2 | . | TRBV2 | TGTGCCAGCTGCCGCGGACTAGCGGGGCCCACTACGTCCGATACGCAGTATTTT | CASCRGLAGPTTSDTQYF
TRBJ2-7 | TRBD1 | . | TRBV2 | TGTGCCAGCAGGGCACAGGGGGCCCTGGGGGAAGAGCAGTACTTC | CASRAQGALGEEQYF
TRBJ1-5 | . | once | TRBV4-2 | TGTGCCAGCAGCCAAGAAGCAGGGTCGCCGGCTAGCAATCAGCCCCAGCATTTT | CASSQEAGSPASNQPQHF
TRBJ2-2 | TRBD1 | once | TRBV7-3 | TGTGCCACTGCGACAGGGTCCGACACCGGGGAGCTGTTTTTT | CATATGSDTGELFF
TRBJ2-3 | . | . | TRBV18 | TGTGCCAGCTCACCTGCCTGGGGGGTAAGCACAGATACGCAGTATTTT | CASSPAWGVSTDTQYF
TRBJ2-5 | . | . | TRBV18 | TGTGCCAGCTCACCATTTGGGACAAGATCGGTAGAGACCCAGTACTTC | CASSPFGTRSVETQYF
TRBJ2-7 | TRBD1 | . | TRBV28 | TGTGCCAGCAGTTCGGGACAGGCCCCCCACGAGCAGTACTTC | CASSSGQAPHEQYF
TRBJ2-2 | . | . | TRBV18 | TGTGCCAGCTCACCTTCAGGGGTAACCGGGGAGCTGTTTTTT | CASSPSGVTGELFF
TRBJ2-7 | TRBD1 | once | TRBV19 | TGTGCCAGTAGTATGCCCGGACAGGGGGATTCCTACGAGCAGTACTTC | CASSMPGQGDSYEQYF
TRBJ1-2 | TRBD1 | . | TRBV9 | TGTGCCAGCAGCGTAGAAGGGACAGGGGGCGGCTACACCTTC | CASSVEGTGGGYTF
TRBJ1-2 | TRBD1 | . | TRBV5-1 | TGCGCCAGCAGCCTGGCGACAGGGCTAGATGGCTACACCTTC | CASSLATGLDGYTF
TRBJ1-1 | . | few | TRBV18 | TGTGCCAGCTCACTAGAGGAACACACTGAAGCTTTCTTT | CASSLEEHTEAFF
TRBJ2-1 | TRBD1 | once | TRBV27 | TGTGCCAGCAGGACGAGGGGGCCAGGGGATGAGCAGTTCTTC | CASRTRGPGDEQFF
TRBJ2-7 | TRBD2 | . | TRBV6-5 | TGTGCCAGCAGTTACGGACTAGCGGGAAGGGACGAGCAGTACTTC | CASSYGLAGRDEQYF
TRBJ2-7 | TRBD1 | . | TRBV11-3 | TGTGCCAGCAGCTTAATGGACAGGCCGCAGTACTTC | CASSLMDRPQYF
TRBJ2-7 | . | few | TRBV2 | TGTGCCAGCAGCGGGAGCACCTACGAGCAGTACTTC | CASSGSTYEQYF
TRBJ2-5 | . | . | TRBV5-1 | TGCGCCAGCAGCTTTACCGGGATCCCGCCGGGGGAGACCCAGTACTTC | CASSFTGIPPGETQYF
TRBJ1-5 | . | . | TRBV28 | TGTGCGACCAATGTCTGGAATCGGGATCAGCCCCAGCATTTT | CATNVWNRDQPQHF
TRBJ1-2 | . | . | TRBV28 | TGTGCCAGCAGTATATCGCCGCTTGACATTTATGGCTACACCTTC | CASSISPLDIYGYTF
TRBJ1-4 | . | . | TRBV7-8 | TGTGCCAGCACTTCATCCGGTGAAAAACTGTTTTTT | CASTSSGEKLFF
TRBJ2-7 | TRBD2 | . | TRBV5-1 | TGCGCCAGCAGCAACAAACAGCGGGGCTCCTACGAGCAGTACTTC | CASSNKQRGSYEQYF
TRBJ2-7 | . | . | TRBV5-1 | TGCGCCAGCAGCCATACCGGGACACCCTCCTACGAGCAGTACTTC | CASSHTGTPSYEQYF
TRBJ2-3 | TRBD1 | . | TRBV5-1 | TGCGCCAGCAGCTTACAGGGGGCCGAAGATACGCAGTATTTT | CASSLQGAEDTQYF
TRBJ2-3 | . | . | TRBV15 | TGTGCCACCAGCAGAGACCCGGAGTGGCCTAGCACAGATACGCAGTATTTT | CATSRDPEWPSTDTQYF
TRBJ2-4 | TRBD1 | . | TRBV18 | TGTGCCAGCTCACGGGACAGTCTAGCCAAAAACATTCAGTACTTC | CASSRDSLAKNIQYF
TRBJ2-7 | . | few | TRBV6-1 | TGTGCCAGCAGTGAGTTCGTCTACGAGCAGTACTTC | CASSEFVYEQYF
TRBJ2-1 | . | few | TRBV7-3 | TGTGCCAGCAGCTCCCCGCCTAAGTCTGAGCAGTTCTTC | CASSSPPKSEQFF
TRBJ1-3 | . | . | TRBV5-4 | TGTGCCAGCAGCATAGACACAGACTCTGGAAACACCATATATTTT | CASSIDTDSGNTIYF
TRBJ1-2 | . | . | TRBV5-1 | TGCGCCAGCAGCCCTCTATCGGGACAAAAGGATGGCTACACCTTC | CASSPLSGQKDGYTF
TRBJ1-1 | TRBD1 | . | TRBV5-3 | TGTGCCAGAAGCCAGGGGGGGAACACTGAAGCTTTCTTT | CARSQGGNTEAFF